This record covers a single T cell receptor (beta chain). The record originates from a study of shared clonotypes between healthy human individuals. The overall study: The composition of the donors was two women and a few men aged 18 to 49.

The authors loaded around 220 ng DNA, 25,000 to 30,000 T cell genomes, into sorted-subset replicate PCRs. The table came from immunoSEQ multiplex PCR; TCRdb's copy has only in-frame clones and leaves some out. The table lists some 1 million clones, around 74% of them singletons. CDR1 is MNHNY, CDR2 SVGAGI, per germline (reference sequence). Trimming cost V 5 bases and J 4 bases; bases outside gene matches: 7. This CDR3 contains 15 residues. The gene calls are TRBV6-6 and TRBJ1-1; 10 positions match TRBD1. The sequence came from a man younger than 35 in good health. Sequencing was carried out using memory CD4+ T cells sorted from blood. Subset defined: CD45RA-negative fraction. The CDR3 coding sequence is TGTGCCAGCAGTCCCCCGGGACAGGGGTCCACTGAAGCTTTCTTT. It is translated as CASSPPGQGSTEAFF.